One TCR beta chain is described in this entry. Its antigen is not known. Naive CD8 cells were CD45RO-negative, positively selected for CCR7, excluding terminally differentiated effector memory CD45RA+ cells. The data originate from a study of shared clonotypes between healthy human individuals. V lost 0 bases and J lost 0; bases outside the gene matches: 5. The CDR3 length is 17 residues. Looked up from germline, CDR1 is SGHRS and CDR2 is YFSETQ. Measured with immunoSEQ multiplex PCR; TCRdb has only the in-frame clones, and not every one. The table records around 600,000 clones, approximately 96% of them present only once. Study-wide results and caveats: Non-shared clonotypes had lower generation probabilities than those shared by all four donors. A handful of donors shared 5% to 5.5% of their naive CD4 clonotypes.

The TCR was taken from a woman in her 30s in good health. The chain employs TRBV5-1 and TRBJ2-7; 11 nucleotides line up with TRBD2. Sample: naive CD8+ T cells sorted from blood. Written as DNA, the CDR3 is TGCGCCAGCAGCTTGGGACTAGCGGGATTCCGCTCCTACGAGCAGTACTTC. Protein sequence: CASSLGLAGFRSYEQYF.